Listed below are T cell receptor beta chains from one sample, sequenced in a study of somatic mutations in cytotoxic T cells in rheumatoid arthritis. Here immunoSEQ multiplex PCR was the method, and the copy in TCRdb shows in-frame clones only, minus some. The sample carries 10,000 to 15,000 clones, roughly 72% recorded once. The sample comprised CD8+ T cells sorted from blood. Receptors originate from a man aged 70 or older in good health. Each CDR3 is given without its conserved first and last residue.

j_call	v_call	cdr3_aa
TRBJ1-2	TRBV7-8	ASSDCTRKTYGYT
TRBJ2-1	TRBV14	ASRDRGYEQF
TRBJ2-7	TRBV4-1	ASSRRGDYEQY
TRBJ2-3	TRBV7-9	ASSFGTGRTDTQY
TRBJ1-5	TRBV27	ASSLAGSHQPQH
TRBJ2-7	TRBV19	ASSLSQGTSYEQY
TRBJ2-7	TRBV10-1	ASSEGLGVPYEQY
TRBJ2-3	TRBV13	ASSLENTDTQY
TRBJ2-3	TRBV10-2	ASGLGLRTDTQY
TRBJ1-3	TRBV7-9	ASSPTGMGQPVSGNTIY
TRBJ2-7	TRBV5-1	ASRNYGGSSYEQY
TRBJ2-1	TRBV1	TSSLFNLAGVYNEQF
TRBJ2-2	TRBV4-1	ASSGATNTGELF
TRBJ2-7	TRBV6-6	ASSYLLAGSYEQY
TRBJ2-1	TRBV9	ASSSSGYNEQF
TRBJ2-1	TRBV19	ASSTGRLEQF
TRBJ2-1	TRBV9	ASKGGNEQF
TRBJ1-4	TRBV7-9	ASTGTATNEKLF
TRBJ1-1	TRBV5-6	ASSLLPGANTEAF
TRBJ2-1	TRBV13	ASSPTSGNEQF